The next 16 T cell receptor beta chains were all read from a single sample in a study of read filtering for tumor transcriptome and immune sequencing. The library was built from about 370 ng RNA with molecular barcoded adaptors for alpha/delta and beta/gamma chains. TCRdb itself ran the reads through MiXCR, one entry per CDR3 protein. This sample has about 40,000 distinct CDR3 sequences; roughly 10% occur once, and the top ten carry about 35%. Input material: a population of CD138-negative cells sorted from bone marrow. All receptors derive from a donor older than 35 with multiple myeloma.

Only a few counts were recorded for this clonotype. A far larger clone is just one base off, so this is likely a read error. The genes are TRBV6-2 or TRBV6-3 and TRBJ2-1; tentatively, D is TRBD1 or TRBD2 (5 bases each). V was pared by 5 bases and J by 9 bases, with 17 bases between. Germline CDR1 reads MNHEY; CDR2 reads SVGEGT. CDR3 length: 14 residues. CDR3 in DNA: TGTGCCAGCAGTGAGGAGGACACTTGGAGTGAGCAGTTCTTC. Its protein product is CASSEEDTWSEQFF.

This clonotype has ten or more counts. The gene calls are TRBV11-2 and TRBJ2-1; D remains ambiguous. The CDR3 totals 14 residues. From germline, CDR1 is SGHAT and CDR2 FQNNGV. Trimming stripped 0 bases from V and 12 bases from J, with 15 bases between. The chain's CDR3 is CASSLDLAGLRQFF. The CDR3 DNA follows: TGTGCCAGCAGCTTAGACTTGGCCGGCCTGAGGCAGTTCTTC.

This clonotype was recorded many times. J is TRBJ1-1 and V is TRBV29-1; possibly TRBD1 for D (5 bases). CDR3 size: 12 residues. V was cut by 7 bases and J by 5 bases, with 14 bases left in between. The germline CDR1 and CDR2 sequences are SQVTM and ANQGSEA. DNA of the CDR3: TGCAGCGCCCGCGGTGGGGGAACTGAAGCTTTCTTT. Protein product: CSARGGGTEAFF.

This clonotype was seen many times. The chain uses TRBV11-2 and TRBJ2-3; D gene ambiguous. CDR1 is SGHAT, CDR2 FQNNGV, per germline. V shed 5 bases and J shed 4 bases, with 13 bases lying between them. This CDR3 is 14 amino acids long. The CDR3 is CASSPPGLPDTQYF. The DNA of the CDR3 is TGTGCCAGCAGCCCCCCGGGCCTCCCAGATACGCAGTATTTT.

This clonotype was counted ten times or more. The genes are TRBV6-5 and TRBJ2-7; TRBD1 might be the D (5 bases). In germline, CDR1 is MNHEY, CDR2 SVGAGI. The V end was cut by 7 bases, the J end by 2 bases, with 12 bases between. CDR3 length: 13 amino acids. In DNA, the CDR3 is TGTGCCAGCACTCCAACAGGTGCCTACGAGCAGTACTTC. Amino acid sequence: CASTPTGAYEQYF.

The sample holds a few counts of this clonotype. The chain employs TRBV5-4 and TRBJ1-1, with TRBD1 matching over 11 bases. This CDR3 is built from 15 residues. Germline loops: CDR1 SGHNT, CDR2 YYREEE (reference sequence). The V gene end was trimmed by 4 bases and the J gene end by 5 bases; junction bases not matched to a gene: 7. The CDR3 sequence is CASSTGQGAGTEAFF. In nucleotides, the CDR3 is TGTGCCAGCAGCACCGGACAGGGGGCTGGGACTGAAGCTTTCTTT.

Only one count was recorded for this clonotype. A single base is all that separates this from a far larger clone, so a read error is likely. The CDR3 protein is CASSSIAGRQEIQYF. As DNA, the CDR3 is TGTGCCAGCAGCTCCATAGCGGGGAGACAAGAGATCCAGTACTTC. The rearrangement joins TRBV5-8 to TRBJ2-5, with 8 positions matching TRBD2. Germline values: CDR1 SGHTS, CDR2 YDEGEE. The CDR3 length is 15 residues.

The rearrangement links TRBV12-3 or TRBV12-4 to TRBJ2-3, with D possibly being TRBD2 (6 bases). The V gene lost 7 bases and the J gene lost 1 base, with 18 bases spanning the gap. The CDR3 runs 16 residues. The CDR3 here is CASTWGGAGGTDTQYF. Here the CDR3 DNA reads TGTGCCAGCACCTGGGGCGGGGCAGGAGGCACAGATACGCAGTATTTT.

This chain connects TRBV6-5 to TRBJ2-2; unclear D gene. This CDR3 is built from 15 residues. The V gene's germline CDR1 is MNHEY and CDR2 SVGAGI. V lost 6 bases and J lost 3, with 14 bases in between. CDR3 nucleotides: TGTGCCAGCAGCCTGAAACCCAGACACACCGGGGAGCTGTTTTTT. Residues: CASSLKPRHTGELFF.

This clonotype was observed at least ten times. The chain carries TRBV18 and TRBJ1-1; D remains unclear. The V gene lost 3 bases and the J gene lost 2 bases, with 13 bases spanning the gap. Germline lookup yields CDR1 KGHSH and CDR2 LQKENI. This CDR3 spans 15 amino acids. For the CDR3, the DNA is TGTGCCAGCTCACCTGGAAAGGCTGAAAACACTGAAGCTTTCTTT. Protein: CASSPGKAENTEAFF.

The table lists this clonotype with many counts. J is TRBJ1-2 and V is TRBV6-5; D perhaps matches TRBD1 (5 bases). Germline V gene sequence: CDR1 MNHEY, CDR2 SVGAGI. The CDR3 consists of 13 residues. The ends were cut back, 6 bases at V and 4 bases at J, with 12 bases in the middle. In DNA, the CDR3 is TGTGCCAGCAGACTGACAGCCAGCTATGGCTACACCTTC. Translation: CASRLTASYGYTF.

This clonotype was detected ten times or more. V is TRBV6-5 and J is TRBJ2-7; D is perhaps TRBD1 (5 bases). This CDR3 region has 13 residues. Germline V CDR1 and CDR2: MNHEY, SVGAGI. Trimming stripped 2 bases from V and 2 bases from J, with 7 bases between. The CDR3 reads CASSYDRAYEQYF. In DNA, the CDR3 is TGTGCCAGCAGTTACGACAGAGCCTACGAGCAGTACTTC.

This clonotype was detected ten times or more. V and J are TRBV9 and TRBJ2-1; TRBD1 agrees at 10 bases. After removal of 0 bases from V and 10 bases from J, the junction contained 10 bases not matched to a gene. This CDR3 region has 16 residues. CDR1 is SGDLS and CDR2 is YYNGEE in the germline V gene. The CDR3 nucleotides are TGTGCCAGCAGCGTAGGGACAGGGGGATTAACTAGGGAGCAGTTCTTC. Translated: CASSVGTGGLTREQFF.

This clonotype has a handful of counts. The junction departs from the called germline gene at one end, perhaps through a read error. The chain employs TRBV11-3 and TRBJ2-7, with D unresolved. There are 14 residues in the CDR3. CDR1 SGHNT and CDR2 YENEEA come from the germline V gene. Here the CDR3 DNA reads TGTGCTAGCAGCTTAACGGGCGGCGCCTACGAGCAGTACTTC. This encodes CASSLTGGAYEQYF.

In its sample, this clonotype was seen many times. This chain joins TRBV7-2 and TRBJ2-5; D possibly corresponds to TRBD2 (6 bases). The V gene lost 8 bases and the J gene lost 5 bases, with 24 bases spanning the gap. CDR3 length: 16 residues. The germline V gene encodes CDR1 SGHTA and CDR2 FQGNSA. CDR3 bases: TGTGCCAGCTCAACCCGGCGGGGACGGATCCGGGAGACCCAGTACTTC. As protein: CASSTRRGRIRETQYF.

The sample holds many counts of this clonotype. The gene calls are TRBV20-1 and TRBJ1-2; D might be TRBD1 (6 bases). V dropped 7 bases and J dropped 3 bases, with 12 bases sitting between them. In germline, CDR1 is DFQATT, CDR2 SNEGSKA (reference sequence). This CDR3 comprises 12 residues. CDR3 sequence reads: CSVEGVHYGYTF. The CDR3 DNA sequence: TGCAGTGTGGAGGGGGTTCACTATGGCTACACCTTC.